What follows are 17 T cell receptor beta chains derived from one specimen sequenced in a study of high-grade serous ovarian cancer treatment subgroups. The tumor samples were collected prior to definitive surgery or chemotherapy. Sequencing was performed with immunoSEQ multiplex PCR; in TCRdb, only in-frame clones are kept and a portion is missing. The sample carries 30,000 or so clones, 84% recorded once. The sequenced sample was tumor tissue. The origin of the receptors is a human donor with high-grade serous ovarian cancer.

The chain couples TRBV29-1 to TRBJ2-7; 14 bases fit TRBD2. V was clipped by 6 bases and J by 7 bases; unmatched bases: 8. The germline V gene encodes CDR1 SQVTM and CDR2 ANQGSEA. The CDR3 totals 14 residues. The CDR3 bases are TGCAGCGTCGCCGGGACTAGCGGGAGTGAAGAGCAGTACTTC. Amino acids: CSVAGTSGSEEQYF.

V is TRBV5-6 and J is TRBJ1-6; weak D call: TRBD1 (5 bases). Germline loops: CDR1 SGHDT, CDR2 YYEEEE. The ends were cut back, 3 bases at V and 9 bases at J, with 19 bases in the middle. The CDR3 has 16 residues. The CDR3 sequence: CASSSGGGPRSSPLHF. DNA for the CDR3: TGTGCCAGCAGCTCCGGGGGAGGGCCGAGAAGTTCACCCCTCCACTTT.

The chain recombines TRBV10-2 with TRBJ2-7, with D possibly matching TRBD2 (6 bases). Germline values: CDR1 WSHSY, CDR2 SAAADI. Trimming left V 9 bases short and J 6 bases short, with 24 bases between. This CDR3 has 15 residues. Written as DNA, the CDR3 is TGCGCCAGTTGGCCAGGGACTCCTAGCGACCCCGAGCAGTACTTC. Protein product: CASWPGTPSDPEQYF.

J is TRBJ2-7 and V is TRBV2, with D tentatively TRBD1 (7 bases). V lost 3 bases and J lost 4, with 16 bases in between. There are 15 residues in the CDR3. Germline lookup yields CDR1 SNHLY and CDR2 FYNNEI. Here the CDR3 reads CASSERDGTVYEQYF. CDR3 nucleotides: TGTGCCAGCAGTGAGCGGGACGGGACAGTATACGAGCAGTACTTC.

The rearrangement links TRBV9 to TRBJ2-5, with D possibly matching TRBD1 (6 bases). The CDR3 has 16 residues. Germline CDR1 is SGDLS and CDR2 is YYNGEE. The V end was cut by 0 bases, the J end by 4 bases, with 16 bases between. The CDR3 coding sequence is TGTGCCAGCAGCGTAGGTCCAGGGGTGTTGGGAGAGACCCAGTACTTC. Translation: CASSVGPGVLGETQYF.

The CDR3 coding sequence is TGTGCCAGCCGAACCCCCGGACTGTCCTCTGGGGCCAACGTCCTGACTTTC. This codes for CASRTPGLSSGANVLTF. The chain links TRBV7-8 to TRBJ2-6; D is possibly TRBD2 (5 bases). The germline CDR1 and CDR2 sequences are SGHVS and FQNEAQ. Trimming pared 8 bases from V and 0 bases from J, leaving 17 bases between. This CDR3 has 17 residues. Using reference TRBV7-8 and TRBJ2-6 for the parts outside the CDR3, the full variable domain is GAGVSQSPRYKVAKRGQDVALRCDPISGHVSLFWYQQALGQGPEFLTYFQNEAQLDKSGLPSDRFFAERPEGSVSTLKIQRTQQEDSAVYLCASRTPGLSSGANVLTFGAGSRLTVL.

This clone was recorded once. This chain links TRBV5-6 with TRBJ2-1; TRBD2 might be the D (5 bases). This CDR3 spans 15 amino acids. Germline V gives CDR1 SGHDT, CDR2 YYEEEE. The germline V and J ends were trimmed by 0 bases and 2 bases, with 9 bases remaining between them. The CDR3 protein is CASSLGRRPYNEQFF. The CDR3 DNA sequence: TGTGCCAGCAGCTTGGGGAGGAGACCCTACAATGAGCAGTTCTTC. The full variable domain, its missing parts supplied by reference TRBV5-6 and TRBJ2-1, is DAGVTQSPTHLIKTRGQQVTLRCSPKSGHDTVSWYQQALGQGPQFIFQYYEEEERQRGNFPDRFSGHQFPNYSSELNVNALLLGDSALYLCASSLGRRPYNEQFFGPGTRLTVL.

The rearrangement links TRBV2 to TRBJ2-2, with 7 bases aligning to TRBD1. CDR1 SNHLY and CDR2 FYNNEI come from the germline V gene. The junction had 2 bases not matched to a gene; V was cut back by 6 bases and J by 1 base. The CDR3 runs 14 residues. The chain's CDR3 is CASRGQVNTGELFF. DNA of the CDR3: TGTGCCAGCAGAGGACAGGTGAACACCGGGGAGCTGTTTTTT.

The gene calls are TRBV19 and TRBJ2-1, with 12 nucleotides matching TRBD2. J gave up 4 bases and V 2 bases, and 3 bases lay outside the gene matches. The germline CDR1 and CDR2 sequences are LNHDA and SQIVND (reference sequence). This CDR3 contains 16 residues. The CDR3 DNA reads as TGTGCCAGTAGTATACCGACTAGCGGGGGTTACAATGAGCAGTTCTTC. Translated, it gives CASSIPTSGGYNEQFF.

The CDR3 DNA sequence: TGTGCCACCAGCCCACAGCAAAATCAGCCCCAGCATTTT. It codes for CATSPQQNQPQHF. The chain uses TRBV15 and TRBJ1-5; the D is unclear. The CDR3 consists of 13 residues. V was cut by 5 bases and J by 4 bases, with 9 bases left in between. The V gene's germline CDR1 is LNHNV and CDR2 YYDKDF (reference sequence).

The V call is TRBV29-1, the J call TRBJ2-7; the D gene is possibly TRBD1 (5 bases). CDR3 size: 12 residues. V lost 4 bases and J 3 bases, leaving 10 bases between the germline ends. Germline CDR1 SQVTM, CDR2 ANQGSEA. CDR3 residues: CSVAQGNYEQYF. The DNA for the CDR3 is TGCAGCGTTGCCCAGGGAAACTACGAGCAGTACTTC.

This sequence joins TRBV10-2 and TRBJ2-7; D is ambiguous. There are 11 residues in the CDR3. CDR1 is WSHSY and CDR2 is SAAADI in the germline V gene. The ends were cut back, 5 bases at V and 6 bases at J, with 8 bases in the middle. The CDR3 DNA is TGCGCCAGCAGTCGTCGGGCCGAGCAGTACTTC. Protein product: CASSRRAEQYF.

J is TRBJ2-7 and V is TRBV7-2; 9 bases line up with TRBD2. Germline CDR1 and CDR2: SGHTA and FQGNSA. V lost 4 bases to trimming and J lost 6 bases; unmatched junction nucleotides: 7. This CDR3 contains 14 residues. The CDR3 nucleotides read TGTGCCAGCAGCTGGGCGATAGCGGGAGTCGAGCAGTACTTC. Translated, it gives CASSWAIAGVEQYF. The variable domain in full, completed from reference TRBV7-2 and TRBJ2-7, reads GAGVSQSPSNKVTEKGKDVELRCDPISGHTALYWYRQSLGQGLEFLIYFQGNSAPDKSGLPSDRFSAERTGGSVSTLTIQRTQQEDSAVYLCASSWAIAGVEQYFGPGTRLTVT.

This rearrangement joins TRBV11-2 to TRBJ2-7; a weak D match, TRBD2 (7 bases). V lost 1 base and J 7 bases, leaving 11 bases between the germline ends. The length of the CDR3 is 13 residues. Germline V gives CDR1 SGHAT, CDR2 FQNNGV. CDR3: CASSLGGGIEQYF. DNA of the CDR3: TGTGCCAGCAGCTTAGGCGGGGGCATTGAGCAGTACTTC. Supplemented by reference TRBV11-2 and TRBJ2-7, the full variable domain reads EAGVAQSPRYKIIEKRQSVAFWCNPISGHATLYWYQQILGQGPKLLIQFQNNGVVDDSQLPKDRFSAERLKGVDSTLKIQPAKLEDSAVYLCASSLGGGIEQYFGPGTRLTVT.

The rearrangement joins TRBV28 to TRBJ2-5; tentative D call: TRBD1 (5 bases). Germline CDR1 MDHEN, CDR2 SYDVKM. This CDR3 has 13 residues. The V end lost 5 bases, the J end lost 0 bases, and 7 bases lay between the germline ends. The DNA for the CDR3 is TGTGCCAGCAGTAGGGGTAACCAAGAGACCCAGTACTTC. Its protein is CASSRGNQETQYF.

The rearrangement links TRBV12-5 to TRBJ2-7; D is perhaps TRBD1 or TRBD2 (5 bases each). The CDR3 runs to 14 residues. Germline lookup yields CDR1 LGHNT and CDR2 FRNRAP. The V gene lost 6 bases and the J gene lost 0 bases, with 12 bases spanning the gap. CDR3 bases: TGTGCTAGTGGGGGGACGTTGAGCTCCTACGAGCAGTACTTC. This sequence encodes CASGGTLSSYEQYF. The full variable domain, with the rest looked up from reference TRBV12-5 and TRBJ2-7, is DARVTQTPRHKVTEMGQEVTMRCQPILGHNTVFWYRQTMMQGLELLAYFRNRAPLDDSGMPKDRFSAEMPDATLATLKIQPSEPRDSAVYFCASGGTLSSYEQYFGPGTRLTVT.

A few counts support this clone. The chain recombines TRBV4-2 with TRBJ1-1; unclear D gene. The CDR3 length is 12 residues. Trimming shortened V by 1 base and J by 3 bases, and 3 bases separated the two germline ends. Germline values: CDR1 LGHNA, CDR2 YNFKEQ. CDR3 nucleotide sequence: TGTGCCAGCAGCCAAGGGTACACTGAAGCTTTCTTT. This translates into CASSQGYTEAFF.